This T cell receptor (beta chain) comes out of a study of cytomegalovirus exposure and HLA in healthy donors. Background on the study: Roughly 80 million unique TCRs from HLA-typed donors made up an early data release. Study-level findings and limits: 164 TCR beta chains were listed as cytomegalovirus-associated.

CDR1 and CDR2 from the germline V gene are SGHNT and YYREEE (reference sequence). This CDR3 has 15 residues. J gave up 4 bases and V 2 bases, and 8 bases lay outside the gene matches. On this clone itself: Its antigen is as yet unknown.

Researchers ran the PCR with 60 Vbeta and 13 Jbeta primers. Profiled with immunoSEQ multiplex PCR; TCRdb holds only in-frame clones, not every one. The repertoire holds 110,000 to 150,000 clones, with about 80% as singletons. The chain joins TRBV5-4 to TRBJ1-1; TRBD1 matches at 7 bases. The sequence came from a man between 40 and 49 years old in good health and CMV-seronegative. The sample consisted of PBMCs. The CDR3 coding sequence is TGTGCCAGCAGCTTTGGAGGGGGCCGAGTCACTGAAGCTTTCTTT. The encoded protein is CASSFGGGRVTEAFF.